This T cell receptor (beta chain) was observed in a study of T-cell reconstitution after alpha-beta-depleted transplantation in children. Germline assignment: CDR1 SGHVS and CDR2 FNYEAQ. Unmatched junction bases numbered 5, after V lost 5 bases and J lost 6 bases. The CDR3 spans 15 residues. This clonotype was counted at least ten times. Preparation of the TCRbeta library involved a method that used unique molecular identifiers. One entry per CDR3 protein, called by TCRdb with MiXCR from the PCR reads. In the table there are 40,000 to 55,000 distinct CDR3 sequences, about 9% of which are singletons. Here the sequenced sample was PBMCs, mostly from graft donor cells, taken 60 days after TCRalphabeta/CD19-depleted stem cell transplant. The V call is TRBV7-6, the J call TRBJ2-1; 12 positions match TRBD2. The receptor comes from a male patient between 2 and 9 years old who had a stem cell transplant for chronic granulomatous disease, so the T cells may come from the graft donor. CDR3 coding DNA: TGTGCCAGCAGCCCCGGACTAGCGGGGACCAATGAGCAGTTCTTC. This translates into CASSPGLAGTNEQFF.